Following are 26 T cell receptor beta chains from one sample sequenced in a study of blood T cell repertoires in COVID-19. The assay was immunoSEQ multiplex PCR, and TCRdb's table has in-frame clones only and misses some. Of about 280,000 clones listed, roughly nine tenths are singletons. The sequencing input was PBMCs or T cells enriched from blood (not recorded which). The receptors stem from a woman aged 40-49 years who had recovered from COVID-19.

The DNA of the CDR3 is TGTGCCAGCAGTAAAAGCGGGAGCAATGAGCAGTTCTTC. Encoded protein: CASSKSGSNEQFF. The genes are TRBV12-3 or TRBV12-4 and TRBJ2-1, with TRBD2 identical over 8 bases. V shed 5 bases, J shed 6 bases, and the junction held 3 bases outside the gene matches. The CDR3 consists of 13 residues.

This rearrangement joins TRBV29-1 to TRBJ1-2, with 9 bases matching TRBD1. Trimming took 1 base from V and 7 from J; bases not matched to a gene: 10. CDR3 length: 15 amino acids. Looked up from germline, CDR1 is SQVTM and CDR2 is ANQGSEA. CDR3 residues: CSVEARDRVFFGYTF. CDR3 sequence (DNA): TGCAGCGTTGAAGCCAGGGACAGGGTATTTTTTGGCTACACCTTC.

The V call is TRBV24-1, the J call TRBJ2-3; D is unresolved. The CDR3 loop spans 12 amino acids. The germline CDR1 and CDR2 sequences are KGHDR and SFDVKD. V lost 10 bases and J 1 base, leaving 8 bases between the germline ends. The CDR3 loop reads CATSPGTDTQYF. DNA of the CDR3: TGTGCCACAAGCCCCGGCACAGATACGCAGTATTTT.

J is TRBJ2-5 and V is TRBV28; no definite D call. The germline V and J ends were trimmed by 3 bases and 1 base, with 9 bases remaining between them. This CDR3 is 14 amino acids long. The germline CDR1 and CDR2 sequences are MDHEN and SYDVKM. Written as DNA, the CDR3 is TGTGCCAGCAGTTTTGGGCCAGGCCAAGAGACCCAGTACTTC. It encodes CASSFGPGQETQYF.

The genes are TRBV10-3 and TRBJ2-1; 9 nucleotides align to TRBD2. Germline lookup yields CDR1 ENHRY and CDR2 SYGVKD. The V and J ends lost 7 bases and 7 bases, in that order; junction bases with no gene match: 8. CDR3 size: 14 residues. This CDR3 is CAITRREGPNEQFF. In DNA, the CDR3 is TGTGCCATCACGAGGCGGGAGGGCCCAAATGAGCAGTTCTTC.

The chain joins TRBV21-1 to TRBJ1-6; no check of the table's D call, TRBD1, against the DNA was made. TRBV21-1 corresponds to a pseudogene. This CDR3 has 15 residues. The CDR3 spells CASSKGDRGPSPLHF. For the CDR3, the DNA is TGTGCCAGCAGCAAAGGGGACAGGGGGCCTTCACCCCTCCACTTT.

The chain employs TRBV11-3 and TRBJ2-2; maybe TRBD2 (6 bases). This CDR3 comprises 14 residues. V gave up 7 bases and J gave up 5 bases, with 14 bases separating them. Germline V gene sequence: CDR1 SGHNT, CDR2 YENEEA. The CDR3 nucleotides read TGTGCCAGCAAGGAGGGGCGATCTACCGGGGAGCTGTTTTTT. It is translated as CASKEGRSTGELFF.

The chain recombines TRBV28 with TRBJ2-7; 8 bases fit TRBD2. The CDR3 contains 15 residues. Germline CDR1 MDHEN, CDR2 SYDVKM. The trim removed 7 bases at V and 0 bases at J, leaving 8 bases unmatched. The CDR3 region is CASTLAGRLSYEQYF. CDR3 nucleotide sequence: TGTGCCAGCACCCTAGCGGGCAGGCTCTCCTACGAGCAGTACTTC.

This clone was seen just once. This chain joins TRBV5-4 and TRBJ2-5; TRBD2 aligns across 14 bases. This CDR3 region has 16 residues. The V segment lost 2 bases and the J segment 6 bases; nucleotides outside the gene matches: 6. The V gene's germline CDR1 is SGHNT and CDR2 YYREEE (reference sequence). The DNA of the CDR3 is TGTGCCAGCAGCTTCAGACTAGCGGGAGGGCCGCAGACCCAGTACTTC. Protein product: CASSFRLAGGPQTQYF. Supplemented by reference TRBV5-4 and TRBJ2-5, the full variable domain reads ETGVTQSPTHLIKTRGQQVTLRCSSQSGHNTVSWYQQALGQGPQFIFQYYREEENGRGNFPPRFSGLQFPNYSSELNVNALELDDSALYLCASSFRLAGGPQTQYFGPGTRLLVL.

This chain connects TRBV7-9 to TRBJ2-4; possible D gene TRBD1, 6 bases. The CDR3 runs 14 residues. Germline CDR1 is SEHNR and CDR2 is FQNEAQ (reference sequence). Trimming left V 4 bases short and J 8 bases short, with 15 bases between. Written as DNA, the CDR3 is TGTGCCAGCAGCTCGAACGGGGACATGTACATTCAGTACTTC. Protein product: CASSSNGDMYIQYF. Filled out from reference TRBV7-9 and TRBJ2-4, the complete variable domain reads DTGVSQNPRHKITKRGQNVTFRCDPISEHNRLYWYRQTLGQGPEFLTYFQNEAQLEKSRLLSDRFSAERPKGSFSTLEIQRTEQGDSAMYLCASSSNGDMYIQYFGAGTRLSVL.

This clone was counted a few times. The chain joins TRBV28 to TRBJ1-2, with D uncertain. Germline V gene sequence: CDR1 MDHEN, CDR2 SYDVKM. Trimming removed 3 bases at V and 4 bases at J, with 9 bases between. The CDR3 totals 13 residues. The CDR3 sequence: CASSFSGSYGYTF. DNA for the CDR3: TGTGCCAGCAGTTTTTCGGGGAGCTATGGCTACACCTTC.

Only one count was recorded for this clone. This sequence joins TRBV4-1 and TRBJ1-2; TRBD1 matches 8 bases. The CDR3 contains 14 residues. Trimming cost V 1 base and J 8 bases; bases outside gene matches: 6. The germline gives CDR1 MGHRA, CDR2 YSYEKL. The CDR3 DNA is TGCGCCAGCAGCCAAGGCCCAGGACAGGGAGGCTACACCTTC. Translated: CASSQGPGQGGYTF.

The chain employs TRBV19 and TRBJ2-2; D unclear. This CDR3 has 13 amino acids. The germline V and J ends were trimmed by 7 bases and 5 bases, with 11 bases remaining between them. Germline V gene data show CDR1 as LNHDA and CDR2 as SQIVND (reference sequence). This CDR3 reads CASKEFRTGELFF. In DNA, the CDR3 is TGTGCCAGTAAGGAGTTTCGTACCGGGGAGCTGTTTTTT. Full variable domain (outside the CDR3, taken from reference TRBV19 and TRBJ2-2): DGGITQSPKYLFRKEGQNVTLSCEQNLNHDAMYWYRQDPGQGLRLIYYSQIVNDFQKGDIAEGYSVSREKKESFPLTVTSAQKNPTAFYLCASKEFRTGELFFGEGSRLTVL.

This sequence joins TRBV7-9 and TRBJ1-3; TRBD1 is a possible D gene (6 bases). The V and J ends lost 5 bases and 0 bases respectively, with 14 bases between them. Germline assignment: CDR1 SEHNR and CDR2 FQNEAQ (reference sequence). The CDR3 is made up of 16 amino acids. DNA of the CDR3: TGTGCCAGCAGCGCTGCAGACAGGCGCTCTGGAAACACCATATATTTT. Its protein is CASSAADRRSGNTIYF.

The genes are TRBV3-1 (or the pseudogene TRBV3-2) and TRBJ2-7; 7 positions match TRBD2. Germline assignment: CDR1 LGHDT and CDR2 YNNKEL (reference sequence). The CDR3 has 16 amino acids. V gave up 4 bases and J gave up 6 bases; unmatched junction bases: 15. The CDR3 bases are TGTGCCAGCAGCCCGGGAGGACTCACGGGTTCCCTCGAGCAGTACTTC. Translation gives CASSPGGLTGSLEQYF.

The V gene is TRBV7-2, the J gene TRBJ2-1; 9 bases are shared with TRBD2. V shed 3 bases, J shed 4 bases, and the junction held 7 bases outside the gene matches. Germline V lookup: CDR1 SGHTA, CDR2 FQGNSA. The CDR3 contains 16 residues. CDR3 coding DNA: TGTGCCAGCAGCTTCGCCGGGACTAGCCCTTACAATGAGCAGTTCTTC. Protein product: CASSFAGTSPYNEQFF.

The genes are TRBV6-2 or TRBV6-3 and TRBJ1-5; 7 bases agree with TRBD1. Looked up from germline, CDR1 is MNHEY and CDR2 is SVGEGT. The CDR3 consists of 16 residues. Trimming at V came to 6 bases and at J to 5 bases, leaving 13 bases not matched to a gene. CDR3 DNA: TGTGCCAGCAGCGCTCGAGACAGGGCTGGAGATCAGCCCCAGCATTTT. This codes for CASSARDRAGDQPQHF.

This chain links TRBV9 with TRBJ2-7, with TRBD1 identical over 7 bases. From germline, CDR1 is SGDLS and CDR2 YYNGEE. The CDR3 length is 15 residues. The junction had 10 bases not matched to a gene; V was cut back by 3 bases and J by 4 bases. CDR3 protein: CASSEGPGQPYEQYF. The DNA for the CDR3 is TGTGCCAGCAGCGAAGGACCGGGACAGCCTTACGAGCAGTACTTC.

The gene calls are TRBV28 and TRBJ2-2; D might be TRBD2 (6 bases). The CDR3 runs to 13 residues. The germline V gene has CDR1 MDHEN and CDR2 SYDVKM. V lost 8 bases, J lost 0 bases, and 7 bases lay in between. CDR3 sequence: CASWGANTGELFF. The CDR3 nucleotides are TGTGCCAGCTGGGGGGCGAACACCGGGGAGCTGTTTTTT. Supplemented by reference TRBV28 and TRBJ2-2, the full variable domain reads DVKVTQSSRYLVKRTGEKVFLECVQDMDHENMFWYRQDPGLGLRLIYFSYDVKMKEKGDIPEGYSVSREKKERFSLILESASTNQTSMYLCASWGANTGELFFGEGSRLTVL.

This clone was detected a few times. The chain combines TRBV2 with TRBJ1-1; 8 bases align to TRBD1. Germline V CDR1 and CDR2: SNHLY, FYNNEI. The junction had 14 bases not matched to a gene; V was cut back by 1 base and J by 10 bases. This CDR3 has 16 residues. Here the CDR3 DNA reads TGTGCCAGCAGTGAAGAGGGACAGGCCTTATATCCGGGAGCTTTCTTT. Translation gives CASSEEGQALYPGAFF.

V is TRBV6-5 and J is TRBJ2-5, with D unclear. The CDR3 covers 13 residues. With 4 bases removed from V and 4 bases from J, the gap between germline ends came to 10 bases. From germline, CDR1 is MNHEY and CDR2 SVGAGI. The DNA for the CDR3 is TGTGCCAGCAGTTTCCGAGATGGAGAGACCCAGTACTTC. Translation gives CASSFRDGETQYF.

The chain recombines TRBV4-3 with TRBJ2-3; 8 nucleotides match TRBD1. V shed 0 bases, J shed 3 bases, and the junction held 5 bases outside the gene matches. Germline V gives CDR1 LGHNA, CDR2 YSLEER. The CDR3 has 16 amino acids. This CDR3 reads CASSQDQGDRTDTQYF. The CDR3 DNA reads TGCGCCAGCAGCCAAGATCAAGGGGACAGGACAGATACGCAGTATTTT.

V usage is TRBV7-3 and J usage is TRBJ1-1, with D perhaps matching TRBD1 (5 bases). The length of the CDR3 is 14 residues. Between the trimmed V and J ends, which lost 4 bases and 4 bases, there was a span of 13 bases. From germline, CDR1 is SGHTA and CDR2 FQGTGA. The CDR3 spells CASSSYAGSTEAFF. Written as DNA, the CDR3 is TGTGCCAGCAGCTCCTACGCAGGGTCCACTGAAGCTTTCTTT.

The rearrangement joins TRBV7-2 to TRBJ2-2, with D perhaps matching TRBD2 (5 bases). Germline V CDR1 and CDR2: SGHTA, FQGNSA. This CDR3 spans 15 amino acids. Deletions cut 0 bases from V and 4 bases from J, with 9 bases between. In DNA form, the CDR3 reads TGTGCCAGCAGCTTAGCGGGAGACGGCACCGGGGAGCTGTTTTTT. Translating it yields CASSLAGDGTGELFF.

The V call is TRBV28, the J call TRBJ2-3; D possibly corresponds to TRBD2 (6 bases). Germline values: CDR1 MDHEN, CDR2 SYDVKM. V dropped 5 bases and J dropped 0 bases, with 15 bases sitting between them. This CDR3 has 16 residues. CDR3 DNA: TGTGCCAGCAGTAGCTCTAGCGTAACTAGCACAGATACGCAGTATTTT. This sequence encodes CASSSSSVTSTDTQYF.

V and J are TRBV11-2 and TRBJ1-2; 7 nucleotides match TRBD1. The CDR3 loop spans 15 amino acids. Germline CDR1 reads SGHAT; CDR2 reads FQNNGV. Trimming at V came to 5 bases and at J to 8 bases, leaving 14 bases not matched to a gene. The CDR3 spells CASSPLKTGIGGYTF. The DNA for the CDR3 is TGTGCCAGCAGCCCCCTCAAGACAGGGATAGGAGGCTACACCTTC.